This T cell receptor (beta chain) appears in the sequencing data of a study of blood T cell repertoires in COVID-19. Per germline, CDR1 SEHNR and CDR2 FQNEAQ (reference sequence). V shed 5 bases and J 7 bases; nucleotides not matched to a gene: 5. This CDR3 region has 14 residues. Assay used: immunoSEQ multiplex PCR; TCRdb lists only in-frame clones, some missing. The table has roughly 200,000 clones, 75% to 90% seen once. V gene TRBV7-9 combines with J gene TRBJ1-4; 9 bases agree with TRBD1. This clonotype was obtained from a man aged 25-45 years who had recovered from COVID-19. The source material was PBMCs or T cells enriched from blood (not recorded which). CDR3 in DNA: TGTGCCAGCAGCATGGGACAGGGCGGTGAAAAACTGTTTTTT. This encodes CASSMGQGGEKLFF.